This TCR beta chain was captured in a study of shared clonotypes between healthy human individuals (dated by TCRdb to about 2020). Study-level background: The cohort included a few men and two women between 18 and 49 years of age. For each donor, CD4 naive and CD4 memory were each given three plates, CD8 naive was given two plates, and CD8 memory was given one plate. To estimate repertoire size and how much clonotype sharing occurs between individuals, the study deeply sequenced the blood TCR repertoires of about five healthy adults. To increase sequencing depth and limit assay-specific biases, TCR repertoire library preparation and sequencing were carried out by different laboratories using diverse techniques. Each donor's leukapheresis produced roughly between about 0.9 and 9.5 billion PBMCs. Overall study outcomes, separate from this receptor: Across several donors, roughly 5% of naive CD4, approximately 4% of naive CD8, 2.3% of memory CD4, and 0.4% of memory CD8 clonotypes were shared. Incomplete sequencing was indicated by rarefaction of sorted-subset datasets, despite the large sequencing depth. Because the study included only a small number of donors, the genetic and exposure-history diversity represented was limited. Only blood was sampled, and tissue TCR repertoires likely differ from those in blood. Naive subsets generally had larger estimated clonotype richness than memory subsets did. Pairwise subsampling led to the expectation that sequencing depth would affect the degree of clonotype sharing among donors. Higher generation probabilities were observed for clonotypes shared by all four sorted-subset donors than for non-shared clonotypes.

CD8 naive samples were obtained by positive selection for CCR7 among CD45RO-negative cells, yielding a CD45RA+CCR7+ population from which TemRA cells were excluded. The donors were healthy, HIV-negative adults who had no recently reported acute infections or vaccinations. All donors were Caucasian adults living in Nashville, Tennessee, USA. Blood was obtained by leukapheresis, after which PBMCs were separated by Ficoll-Histopaque density gradient centrifugation and cryopreserved in liquid nitrogen vapor phase. Analytical flow cytometry was used to check the purity and quantity of every magnetically sorted T cell population. Genomic DNA was isolated from every sorted fraction and measured by UV absorbance on a Nanodrop 2000c. Taken from the germline V gene, the CDR1 and CDR2 loops are MNHNS and SASEGT. A distance of 12 bases separates the germline ends of V and J, which lose 3 bases and 3 bases respectively. The CDR3 contains 15 residues, cysteine and phenylalanine counted. The entry retains the CDR3 DNA only, 45 bases that are in frame from base 1.

Worth noting for this clone: Its antigen is unknown. Per-base qualities were not stored, and no clone one base away is much larger.

Using the deep immunoSEQ assay, multiplex PCR amplified TCR CDR3 regions from genomic DNA. Extracted genomic DNA from each cell subset was spread evenly across all wells of several immunoSEQ 96-well plates, with each plate serving as a replicate. For sorted subsets, roughly 200 ng of genomic DNA, equivalent to 30,000 or so T cell genomes, went into each replicate PCR. Purified libraries were quantified with a Qubit 3.0 fluorometer, sized on a Bioanalyzer 2100, and re-quantified with the KAPA Library Quantification kit. Every immunoSEQ 96-well plate was sequenced on a dedicated single-read 150-cycle Illumina NextSeq 550 flow cell. Turning to the authors' computational methods: Because the immunoSEQ output included only junctional sequences and no quality scores, the filtering could not be the same as the filtering used for full-length reads. Sequences were annotated with PyIR, a Python wrapper for IgBLAST v1.9, and V/J genes and CDR3 were assigned using IMGT germline references. Reads with weak V/J assignments (E-value above 1e-6), missing CDR3, stop codons, out-of-frame junctions, or ambiguous translated residues were removed. V3J clonotypes were defined by identical inferred V gene, J gene, and CDR3 amino acid sequence. Percentage overlap between repertoires was calculated by dividing the number of shared unique clonotypes by the size of the smaller repertoire. Richness of each repertoire was evaluated using RTK rarefaction, the Chao1 estimator, and Recon v2.1 estimates of unobserved clonotypes. Generation probabilities for all TCRbeta clonotypes obtained by the gDNA method from a few donors were computed using OLGA. Entries here come from immuneACCESS through TCRdb and include only in-frame sequences with V and J called. Some clones fail to appear in such tables; in the studies checked, an unresolved V gene covers under half of the shortfall, and the cause of the remainder is unknown. V and J calls and clone size come straight from that table; D and trimming were deduced from the DNA. Counted in this sample were around 2,000,000 clones; 85% to 95% of them appeared once. The ten largest clonotypes hold about 1.8% of the sample.

This sequence uses TRBV6-1 and TRBJ2-4, with the identity of the D gene unclear. Sequences were obtained from naive CD8+ T cells from PBMCs. The cell subset or site label, as the study defines it: CD45RA+CCR7+. The TCR comes from a man aged 18-30 years in good health. Some clones in this sample may be carry-over from other donors' samples. DNA sequence: TGTGCCAGCAGTGATCTTTCCCGTATCAAAAACATTCAGTACTTC. Its protein product is CASSDLSRIKNIQYF.